These T cell receptor beta chains were read from a single sample in a study of blood T cells in healthy people across ages. TCRdb re-analysed the 5' RACE reads in MiXCR, keeping a single row per CDR3 protein. The sample includes 1.5 million to 2 million distinct CDR3 sequences, roughly 49% of them seen just once. The specimen was blood. These receptors all come from a woman in her forties in good health. CDR3s include the opening cysteine and the closing phenylalanine or tryptophan. A D gene is named only where the DNA matches it firmly. Clone size appears in some rows only: once, few, many, or a class for an expanded clone.

DNA: TGTGCCAGCAGTCCAGACGGGTTTTTACCGCAGTATTTT
CDR3: CASSPDGFLPQYF
J: TRBJ2-3
size: .
D: .
V: TRBV7-2

DNA: TGTGCCAGCAGTTTATATGGACAGGGGGACTATGGCTACACCTTC
CDR3: CASSLYGQGDYGYTF
J: TRBJ1-2
size: few
D: TRBD1
V: TRBV6-5

DNA: TGCAGCGTTGAGGTCCGGGAGTACAATGAGCAGTTCTTC
CDR3: CSVEVREYNEQFF
J: TRBJ2-1
size: .
D: .
V: TRBV29-1

DNA: TGTGCCAGCAAACCAAGCGGGGACAGACTCTACGAGCAGTACTTC
CDR3: CASKPSGDRLYEQYF
J: TRBJ2-7
size: .
D: .
V: TRBV6-6

DNA: TGCGCCAGCAGCCAAGCGGTGGTTGGTGTAGAGACCCAGTACTTC
CDR3: CASSQAVVGVETQYF
J: TRBJ2-5
size: few
D: .
V: TRBV4-3

DNA: TGTGCCAGGGGCAGGCCCAACGGCGGAGGCACTGAAGCTTTCTTT
CDR3: CARGRPNGGGTEAFF
J: TRBJ1-1
size: .
D: .
V: TRBV7-2

DNA: TGCAGTGCCGCCACTTCGGGGCGGAACAATGAGCAGTTCTTC
CDR3: CSAATSGRNNEQFF
J: TRBJ2-1
size: few
D: .
V: TRBV20-1

DNA: TGTGCCAGCAAGATGGAAGAGACCCAGTACTTC
CDR3: CASKMEETQYF
J: TRBJ2-5
size: .
D: .
V: TRBV28

DNA: TGTGCCAGCAGCGTCGATCCAGGGGGCGCGAATGGCTACACCTTC
CDR3: CASSVDPGGANGYTF
J: TRBJ1-2
size: few
D: TRBD1
V: TRBV9

DNA: TGTGCCAGCAGTGAAAAGGCTAACGGTGGATACTACGAGCAGTACTTC
CDR3: CASSEKANGGYYEQYF
J: TRBJ2-7
size: .
D: .
V: TRBV2

DNA: TGTGCCAGCAGTTACTCTAGGGGACTATTGGAGACCCAGTTCTTC
CDR3: CASSYSRGLLETQFF
J: TRBJ2-1
size: .
D: TRBD2
V: TRBV6-5

DNA: TGTGCCAGCAGCGCTGATACGGGGCGAGAGACCCAGTACTTC
CDR3: CASSADTGRETQYF
J: TRBJ2-5
size: .
D: .
V: TRBV7-9

DNA: TGCGCCAGCAGTATCTGGGTTGGTGAAAAACTGTTTTTT
CDR3: CASSIWVGEKLFF
J: TRBJ1-4
size: few
D: .
V: TRBV4-3

DNA: TGTGCCAGCAGTTATAGGGGGGCTACGGGCTACGAGCAGTACTTC
CDR3: CASSYRGATGYEQYF
J: TRBJ2-7
size: .
D: .
V: TRBV6-5

DNA: TGTGCCAGCAGTCTGGTTAGCGGGGGTCAAGAGACCCAGTACTTC
CDR3: CASSLVSGGQETQYF
J: TRBJ2-5
size: few
D: TRBD2
V: TRBV12-3/TRBV12-4

DNA: TGTGCCAGCAGTGCCTACCCCAGGAACTCCTACGAGCAGTACTTC
CDR3: CASSAYPRNSYEQYF
J: TRBJ2-7
size: few
D: .
V: TRBV6-1

DNA: TGTGCCAGCAGTCTAGCGGGGGTGGAAGATACGCAGTATTTT
CDR3: CASSLAGVEDTQYF
J: TRBJ2-3
size: .
D: TRBD2
V: TRBV6-5

DNA: TGTGCCATTGGGGGGTTCTACGAGCAGTACTTC
CDR3: CAIGGFYEQYF
J: TRBJ2-7
size: few
D: .
V: TRBV6-6

DNA: TGCAGTGCCCTTGAGGCTAACCAAGAGACCCAGTACTTC
CDR3: CSALEANQETQYF
J: TRBJ2-5
size: once
D: .
V: TRBV20-1

DNA: TGCAGCGTTGGAGACAAAAATGAGCAGTTCTTC
CDR3: CSVGDKNEQFF
J: TRBJ2-1
size: .
D: .
V: TRBV29-1

DNA: TGCGCCAGCAGCCAAGTGAGCGGGGTTGATACGCAGTATTTT
CDR3: CASSQVSGVDTQYF
J: TRBJ2-3
size: few
D: TRBD2
V: TRBV4-3

DNA: TGTGCCAGCAGCTCCACAGGGGGCGCGCAGCAGTACTTC
CDR3: CASSSTGGAQQYF
J: TRBJ2-5
size: .
D: TRBD1
V: TRBV7-2

DNA: TGCAGTGTACCAACCCTGGCAGGGGGCTATGGCTACACCTTC
CDR3: CSVPTLAGGYGYTF
J: TRBJ1-2
size: few
D: TRBD1
V: TRBV20-1

DNA: TGTGCCAGCAGCTTAGTAAGGCACACGCAGTATTTT
CDR3: CASSLVRHTQYF
J: TRBJ2-3
size: few
D: .
V: TRBV7-2

DNA: TGTGCCATCAGTGAGTTTGGACAGGCCTCCTCCTACGAGCAGTACTTC
CDR3: CAISEFGQASSYEQYF
J: TRBJ2-7
size: few
D: TRBD1
V: TRBV10-3

DNA: TGTGCCAGCAGTTCAGTGCTGACAGGAGAGACTAACTATGGCTACACCTTC
CDR3: CASSSVLTGETNYGYTF
J: TRBJ1-2
size: .
D: .
V: TRBV6-2/TRBV6-3

DNA: TGCAGTGCTGTCAGGGGACTAGCCTACAATGAGCAGTTCTTC
CDR3: CSAVRGLAYNEQFF
J: TRBJ2-1
size: .
D: TRBD2
V: TRBV20-1

DNA: TGTGCCAGCAGCAAAGTGAATAGCGGGGGGTTGACAAGAGAAGAGACCCAGTACTTC
CDR3: CASSKVNSGGLTREETQYF
J: TRBJ2-5
size: .
D: .
V: TRBV21-1

DNA: TGCGCCACCGGCAGAGATTTCAATGGCTACACCTTC
CDR3: CATGRDFNGYTF
J: TRBJ1-2
size: few
D: .
V: TRBV15

DNA: TGTGCCTCCCGGTCCCAGGGAAGGGAGACCCAGTACTTC
CDR3: CASRSQGRETQYF
J: TRBJ2-5
size: .
D: .
V: TRBV6-2/TRBV6-3

DNA: TGTGCCAGCAGCGCCCACGGTAATCAGCCCCAGCATTTT
CDR3: CASSAHGNQPQHF
J: TRBJ1-5
size: .
D: .
V: TRBV9

DNA: TGCAGTGTGGGAGGGGGCAATCGGCCCCAGCATTTT
CDR3: CSVGGGNRPQHF
J: TRBJ1-5
size: .
D: TRBD1
V: TRBV20-1

DNA: TGCAGTGCCAACAGACTAGCGGGGGAAAAAGAGACCCAGTACTTC
CDR3: CSANRLAGEKETQYF
J: TRBJ2-5
size: .
D: TRBD2
V: TRBV20-1

DNA: TGCAGTGCTTCCCCGGGGAGAGGGGGGGATACGCAGTATTTT
CDR3: CSASPGRGGDTQYF
J: TRBJ2-3
size: .
D: .
V: TRBV20-1

DNA: TGTGCCAGCAGCCAGCTAACTAGCGGGGGCGTCCTGGGGCAGTACTTC
CDR3: CASSQLTSGGVLGQYF
J: TRBJ2-5
size: .
D: TRBD2
V: TRBV4-2